The T cell receptor beta chain under discussion was sequenced for a study of regulatory T cells in long-lasting Graves disease. Building the TCR beta libraries relied on iRepertoire HTBI primers, and CDR3 regions underwent Arm-PCR. MiXCR, run by TCRdb on the multiplex PCR reads, gives a single entry per CDR3 protein. Among about 360,000 distinct CDR3 sequences, around 15% were seen once, and the ten largest hold 20% to 25%. This clonotype was counted many times. The time point here: newly diagnosed GD, antithyroid drugs for less than 3 months. Scientists built the TCR library using RNA that was extracted from PBMCs. Germline V gives CDR1 SQVTM, CDR2 ANQGSEA. This CDR3 has 15 amino acids. Trimming took 5 bases from V and 0 from J, leaving 14 bases between them. These same records also appear under a second study, on T cells in Graves' hyperthyroidism and ophthalmopathy. As that study records: The hyperthyroidism patients had all been newly diagnosed, and their disease duration was under 2 months. Their ages ranged from 18 to 65 years.

The V call is TRBV29-1, the J call TRBJ1-3, with unresolved D. The specimen comprised peripheral blood mononuclear cells (PBMCs), sampled at new diagnosis, from a patient treated with antithyroid drugs. The receptor was isolated from a young woman with Graves disease. CDR3 protein: CSVSKSSHSGNTIYF. The DNA for the CDR3 is TGCAGCGTTTCCAAGAGCAGCCACTCTGGAAACACCATATATTTT.